Each of the 23 T cell receptor beta chains below was sequenced from the same sample in a study of cytomegalovirus exposure and HLA in healthy donors. The PCR had 60 Vbeta and 13 Jbeta primers. Profiled with immunoSEQ multiplex PCR; TCRdb holds only in-frame clones, not every one. The sample contains approximately 200,000 clones, approximately 85% of which appear only once. The sample taken for sequencing was PBMCs. The receptor set was obtained from a woman aged 45-60 years in good health and CMV-seronegative.

This clone turned up a few times. This sequence joins TRBV4-3 and TRBJ1-1; D might be TRBD1 (5 bases). The ends were cut back, 4 bases at V and 5 bases at J, with 14 bases in the middle. Germline V gene lookup returns CDR1 LGHNA and CDR2 YSLEER. The CDR3 contains 14 residues. In DNA, the CDR3 is TGCGCCAGCAGCCCGGCGGCACGGGGGACTGAAGCTTTCTTT. Translation gives CASSPAARGTEAFF.

V gene TRBV28 combines with J gene TRBJ2-5; a possible D gene is TRBD2 (6 bases). The CDR3 extends over 16 amino acids. Trimming took 8 bases from V and 3 from J, leaving 22 bases between them. Germline V gene data show CDR1 as MDHEN and CDR2 as SYDVKM. This chain's CDR3 is CASHMLSGVGKETQYF. Here the CDR3 DNA reads TGTGCCAGCCATATGCTTTCGGGGGTCGGGAAAGAGACCCAGTACTTC.

This chain links TRBV7-2 with TRBJ2-7; maybe TRBD1 (6 bases). Germline CDR1 is SGHTA and CDR2 is FQGNSA. This CDR3 is built from 13 residues. The ends were cut back, 3 bases at V and 3 bases at J, with 9 bases in the middle. CDR3 DNA sequence: TGTGCCAGCAGCTTGGGACATCTCTACGAGCAGTACTTC. Translating it yields CASSLGHLYEQYF.

The chain links TRBV28 to TRBJ1-3; D not certain. Looked up from germline, CDR1 is MDHEN and CDR2 is SYDVKM. This CDR3 contains 14 residues. The CDR3 is CVSQFPNSGNTIYF. The CDR3 DNA reads TGTGTCTCCCAGTTCCCCAATTCTGGAAACACCATATATTTT.

This chain uses TRBV29-1 with TRBJ2-7; D is possibly TRBD1 (5 bases). V was clipped by 5 bases and J by 5 bases, with 13 bases between them. The CDR3 has 12 amino acids. Germline loops: CDR1 SQVTM, CDR2 ANQGSEA. This chain's CDR3 is CSVRQGSHEQYF. The CDR3 DNA sequence: TGCAGCGTTAGGCAGGGTAGCCACGAGCAGTACTTC.

The chain couples TRBV30 to TRBJ1-4, with unresolved D. Trimming removed 3 bases at V and 5 bases at J, with 10 bases between. Germline V gives CDR1 GTSNPN, CDR2 SVGIG (reference sequence). The CDR3 runs to 13 residues. CDR3 bases: TGTGCCTGGAGGAGGAGCAGCAATGAAAAACTGTTTTTT. Its translation: CAWRRSSNEKLFF.

This rearrangement joins TRBV6-1 to TRBJ2-7; 10 bases match TRBD1. The V gene end was trimmed by 5 bases and the J gene end by 3 bases; junction bases not matched to a gene: 7. CDR3 size: 15 residues. CDR1 and CDR2 from the germline V gene are MNHNS and SASEGT. The CDR3 DNA reads as TGTGCCAGCAGTCTGACCGGGACAGGGGACTACGAGCAGTACTTC. This sequence encodes CASSLTGTGDYEQYF.

V gene TRBV4-1 combines with J gene TRBJ1-5; 7 nucleotides align to TRBD1. Germline lookup yields CDR1 MGHRA and CDR2 YSYEKL. The V gene end was trimmed by 0 bases and the J gene end by 6 bases; junction bases not matched to a gene: 11. CDR3 length: 17 residues. CDR3 bases: TGCGCCAGCAGCCAAGATCGTGGGGGACAGAGAGCTCAGCCCCAGCATTTT. Protein product: CASSQDRGGQRAQPQHF.

V and J are TRBV5-6 and TRBJ2-1; tentatively, D is TRBD1 (5 bases). The CDR3 covers 14 residues. Germline CDR1 SGHDT, CDR2 YYEEEE. V was pared by 0 bases and J by 2 bases, with 6 bases between. The CDR3 region is CASSLEQAYNEQFF. In nucleotides, the CDR3 is TGTGCCAGCAGCTTGGAACAGGCCTACAATGAGCAGTTCTTC. Based on the CDR3 plus reference TRBV5-6 and TRBJ2-1, the full variable domain is DAGVTQSPTHLIKTRGQQVTLRCSPKSGHDTVSWYQQALGQGPQFIFQYYEEEERQRGNFPDRFSGHQFPNYSSELNVNALLLGDSALYLCASSLEQAYNEQFFGPGTRLTVL.

This chain uses TRBV9 with TRBJ2-6; maybe TRBD1 (5 bases). Trimming stripped 0 bases from V and 2 bases from J, with 12 bases between. Germline CDR1 and CDR2: SGDLS and YYNGEE. This CDR3 spans 17 amino acids. The CDR3 nucleotides are TGTGCCAGCAGCGTAGCTACCCCAGGGACTGGGGCCAACGTCCTGACTTTC. Translation: CASSVATPGTGANVLTF.

For the CDR3, the DNA is TGTGCCAGCAGCCGGGACAGGGGAGCCGGGGAGCTGTTTTTT. As protein: CASSRDRGAGELFF. The chain couples TRBV7-3 to TRBJ2-2, with 10 nucleotides matching TRBD1. This CDR3 is built from 14 residues. The germline V gene encodes CDR1 SGHTA and CDR2 FQGTGA. V shed 5 bases and J 6 bases; nucleotides not matched to a gene: 3.

The V and J genes are TRBV5-1 and TRBJ2-7, with 8 bases identical to TRBD1. CDR1 and CDR2 from the germline V gene are SGHRS and YFSETQ. The CDR3 spans 15 residues. J gave up 2 bases and V 2 bases, and 6 bases lay outside the gene matches. The chain's CDR3 is CASSLGQGVAYEQYF. In nucleotides, the CDR3 is TGCGCCAGCAGCTTAGGACAGGGAGTGGCCTACGAGCAGTACTTC.

This sequence joins TRBV6-1 and TRBJ1-3, with 10 bases matching TRBD1. Germline assignment: CDR1 MNHNS and CDR2 SASEGT. This CDR3 is built from 15 residues. Trimming took 6 bases from V and 3 from J; bases not matched to a gene: 5. CDR3 DNA sequence: TGTGCCAGCAGCGTTGGACAGGGGGGTGGAAACACCATATATTTT. Protein: CASSVGQGGGNTIYF.

The chain employs TRBV5-4 and TRBJ1-6; D unresolved. The length of the CDR3 is 15 residues. Germline V CDR1 and CDR2: SGHNT, YYREEE (reference sequence). V gave up 3 bases and J gave up 0 bases, with 7 bases separating them. The CDR3 DNA reads TGTGCCAGCAGCTCGGCGGTCTCCTATAATTCACCCCTCCACTTT. Its translation is CASSSAVSYNSPLHF.

The chain joins TRBV30 to TRBJ1-6; D possibly corresponds to TRBD1 (6 bases). The V gene lost 4 bases and the J gene lost 7 bases, with 14 bases spanning the gap. Germline V gene lookup returns CDR1 GTSNPN and CDR2 SVGIG (reference sequence). The CDR3 consists of 14 residues. The CDR3 DNA reads TGTGCCTGGACCCGGGGGGCGGGGAATTCACCCCTCCACTTT. Its protein is CAWTRGAGNSPLHF. Together with reference TRBV30 and TRBJ1-6, the CDR3 gives the full variable domain: SQTIHQWPATLVQPVGSPLSLECTVEGTSNPNLYWYRQAAGRGLQLLFYSVGIGQISSEVPQNLSASRPQDRQFILSSKKLLLSDSGFYLCAWTRGAGNSPLHFGNGTRLTVT.

The rearrangement uses TRBV28 and TRBJ1-4; a possible D gene is TRBD1 (6 bases). CDR3 size: 16 residues. The V gene lost 3 bases and the J gene lost 3 bases, with 14 bases spanning the gap. Germline assignment: CDR1 MDHEN and CDR2 SYDVKM. CDR3 sequence reads: CASSFPPTGANEKLFF. The CDR3, as DNA: TGTGCCAGCAGTTTTCCTCCGACAGGAGCTAATGAAAAACTGTTTTTT.

Notes on this clone: Germline and junction disagree at one end, which may indicate a read error. The V call is TRBV5-6, the J call TRBJ1-6; no firm D call. Germline CDR1 and CDR2: SGHDT and YYEEEE. The CDR3 is 15 residues long. CDR3 protein: CASNLMGRGNSPLHF. The CDR3 nucleotides are TGTGCCAGCAACTTGATGGGTAGAGGGAATTCACCCCTCCACTTT.

The rearrangement uses TRBV7-9 and TRBJ1-1; no firm D call. V lost 0 bases and J 3 bases, leaving 8 bases between the germline ends. Germline V gives CDR1 SEHNR, CDR2 FQNEAQ (reference sequence). The CDR3 length is 14 residues. DNA for the CDR3: TGTGCCAGCAGCTTAGCGTCACAAGACACTGAAGCTTTCTTT. Amino acid sequence: CASSLASQDTEAFF.

The rearrangement uses TRBV28 and TRBJ2-5; TRBD2 agrees at 8 bases. The junction had 5 bases not matched to a gene; V was cut back by 2 bases and J by 3 bases. CDR1 is MDHEN, CDR2 SYDVKM, per germline. The CDR3 runs 15 residues. The CDR3 protein is CASSLATSGKETQYF. Written as DNA, the CDR3 is TGTGCCAGCAGTTTAGCTACTAGCGGAAAAGAGACCCAGTACTTC.

The V call is TRBV19, the J call TRBJ1-1; D possibly corresponds to TRBD1 (5 bases). Germline assignment: CDR1 LNHDA and CDR2 SQIVND (reference sequence). The CDR3 sequence is 16 residues long. V dropped 2 bases and J dropped 1 base, with 14 bases sitting between them. The CDR3 bases are TGTGCCAGTAGTATAATGACAGCACTCCGGAACACTGAAGCTTTCTTT. It translates to CASSIMTALRNTEAFF. The whole variable domain, filled in from reference TRBV19 and TRBJ1-1, reads DGGITQSPKYLFRKEGQNVTLSCEQNLNHDAMYWYRQDPGQGLRLIYYSQIVNDFQKGDIAEGYSVSREKKESFPLTVTSAQKNPTAFYLCASSIMTALRNTEAFFGQGTRLTVV.

The V gene is TRBV6-6, the J gene TRBJ1-2, with 8 bases aligning to TRBD1. CDR3 size: 14 residues. Germline CDR1 reads MNHNY; CDR2 reads SVGAGI (reference sequence). The V and J ends lost 5 bases and 7 bases, in that order; junction bases with no gene match: 9. The CDR3 spells CASSSRGLAGGYTF. Here the CDR3 DNA reads TGTGCCAGCAGTAGCAGGGGGCTTGCCGGTGGCTACACCTTC.

Concerning this clone itself: Additional DNA sequences in this sample encode the identical CDR3. The V gene is TRBV18, the J gene TRBJ1-4; the match to TRBD1 covers 7 bases. Germline CDR1 KGHSH, CDR2 LQKENI. The CDR3 has 13 amino acids. The V and J ends lost 3 bases and 5 bases, in that order; junction bases with no gene match: 0. CDR3 in amino acids: CASSPGQNEKLFF. For the CDR3, the DNA is TGTGCCAGCTCACCGGGACAGAATGAAAAACTGTTTTTT.

The chain couples TRBV6-6 to TRBJ2-7, with 8 positions matching TRBD1. V was pared by 6 bases and J by 1 base, with 5 bases of the junction left unmatched. The germline gives CDR1 MNHNY, CDR2 SVGAGI (reference sequence). This CDR3 spans 14 amino acids. Here the CDR3 DNA reads TGTGCCAGCAGACCTAGGGACAGGTCCTACGAGCAGTACTTC. It is translated as CASRPRDRSYEQYF.